This TCR beta chain comes out of a study of T cells in Graves' hyperthyroidism and ophthalmopathy. The study's findings and limits: In the blood, most expanded thyroid clonotypes above 0.001 appeared as well.

This clonotype was seen ten or more times. Its antigen remains unknown. This CDR3 comprises 14 residues. V lost 3 bases to trimming and J lost 8 bases; unmatched junction nucleotides: 5. CDR1 is SNHLY, CDR2 FYNNEI, per germline. Researchers barred patients who had uncontrolled infection, other autoimmune disease, pregnancy or lactation. The PBMCs had their origin in 10 ml of fresh peripheral blood. Amplification targeted TCR beta CDR3 regions from RNA transcripts. Initially, a first-round RT-PCR of the TCR CDR3 employed the HTBI primer set. Each CDR3 protein gets one entry after TCRdb re-called the multiplex PCR reads with MiXCR. The sample shows some 460,000 distinct CDR3 sequences, less than 20% of them seen only once.

The origin of this receptor is a woman aged 18-29 years with Graves' hyperthyroidism. Sequenced input: blood. The chain employs TRBV2 and TRBJ2-1; 9 nucleotides line up with TRBD2. The CDR3 DNA is TGTGCCAGCAGTGAGGAAGCGGGGGGTTATGAGCAGTTCTTC. Translation gives CASSEEAGGYEQFF.